Below, 29 T cell receptor beta chains from the same sample are listed, as sequenced in a study of read filtering for tumor transcriptome and immune sequencing. Molecular barcoded adaptors covering alpha/delta and beta/gamma chains were used on roughly 400 ng RNA. TCRdb re-called the reads through MiXCR, storing one row per CDR3 protein. Found here are 37,000 or so distinct CDR3 sequences, approximately 15% of them singletons; the top ten hold about two fifths. The source material was a population of CD138-negative cells sorted from bone marrow. The receptor source for this set is a donor at least 40 years old with multiple myeloma.

This clonotype was recorded at least ten times. V gene TRBV7-2 combines with J gene TRBJ2-2, with unresolved D. The germline CDR1 and CDR2 sequences are SGHTA and FQGNSA. V shed 2 bases and J shed 9 bases, with 7 bases lying between them. The CDR3 is 12 residues long. This CDR3 reads CASSLFSRELFF. CDR3 DNA: TGTGCCAGCAGCTTATTTAGCAGGGAGCTGTTTTTT.

In its sample, this clonotype was seen many times. V and J are TRBV20-1 and TRBJ2-4; 8 positions agree with TRBD1. Per the germline V gene, CDR1 is DFQATT and CDR2 is SNEGSKA (reference sequence). Trimming removed 3 bases from V and 6 bases from J; junction bases left unmatched: 4. The length of the CDR3 is 13 residues. CDR3 amino acids: CSASSDRGNIQYF. The CDR3 DNA follows: TGCAGTGCTAGCTCCGACAGGGGAAACATTCAGTACTTC.

Many counts were recorded for this clonotype. This chain uses TRBV20-1 with TRBJ2-5; perhaps D is TRBD1 or TRBD2 (7 bases each). V was trimmed by 6 bases and J by 9 bases, leaving 23 bases between them. CDR1 is DFQATT, CDR2 SNEGSKA, per germline (reference sequence). The CDR3 is 14 residues long. CDR3 nucleotides: TGCAGTGCCAAGGAACAGGGGAGGGGTGTGGCCCAGTACTTC. This encodes CSAKEQGRGVAQYF.

This clonotype was seen many times. The genes are TRBV20-1 and TRBJ1-2; TRBD1 agrees at 8 bases. Germline V gene data show CDR1 as DFQATT and CDR2 as SNEGSKA (reference sequence). This CDR3 contains 15 residues. The V and J ends lost 1 base and 6 bases, in that order; junction bases with no gene match: 10. The chain's CDR3 is CSARVHPGGFDGYTF. The CDR3, as DNA: TGCAGTGCTAGAGTGCACCCAGGGGGCTTTGATGGCTACACCTTC.

This clonotype has a count of ten or more. This rearrangement joins TRBV6-5 to TRBJ2-7; 7 bases are shared with TRBD1. Unmatched junction bases numbered 11, after V lost 7 bases and J lost 2 bases. CDR1 is MNHEY, CDR2 SVGAGI, per germline. The length of the CDR3 is 15 residues. The CDR3 loop reads CASTMRGGSPYEQYF. DNA of the CDR3: TGTGCCAGCACAATGAGAGGGGGCTCGCCCTACGAGCAGTACTTC.

As for this clonotype: A much larger clone lies a single base off, so this may be a read error. The V call is TRBV4-2, the J call TRBJ1-1; TRBD1 matches 7 bases. The germline V gene encodes CDR1 LGHNA and CDR2 YNFKEQ. This CDR3 has 14 amino acids. With 2 bases clipped from V and 10 bases from J, the junction kept 10 bases outside the gene matches. The CDR3 region is CASSQLSRGAGAFF. CDR3 DNA sequence: TGTGCCAGCAGCCAACTATCCAGGGGGGCTGGAGCTTTCTTT.

Ten or more counts support this clonotype. The chain carries TRBV12-3 or TRBV12-4 and TRBJ1-6; D unclear. The CDR3 is 12 residues long. Between the trimmed V and J ends, which lost 6 bases and 14 bases, there was a span of 14 bases. CDR3 in amino acids: CASSRVPGALHF. The CDR3, as DNA: TGTGCCAGCAGCCGTGTCCCAGGAGCCCTCCACTTT.

There are many counts of this clonotype. The chain joins TRBV18 to TRBJ1-6, with unresolved D. This CDR3 has 14 residues. Looked up from germline, CDR1 is KGHSH and CDR2 is LQKENI. V dropped 0 bases and J dropped 10 bases, with 10 bases sitting between them. The DNA for the CDR3 is TGTGCCAGCTCACCACCGGTGCCGGGATCACCCCTCCACTTT. It encodes CASSPPVPGSPLHF.

The table lists this clonotype with many counts. The gene calls are TRBV11-2 and TRBJ2-3; 8 bases fit TRBD2. The CDR3 spans 18 residues. The V gene's germline CDR1 is SGHAT and CDR2 FQNNGV. With V trimmed by 2 bases and J by 4 bases, 14 bases remained unmatched. In DNA form, the CDR3 reads TGTGCCAGCAGCTTAATGACGCCCCAGCGGGAGAAGGCAGATACGCAGTATTTT. It specifies CASSLMTPQREKADTQYF.

This clonotype was picked up many times. This chain joins TRBV6-2 or TRBV6-3 and TRBJ2-1, with 9 nucleotides matching TRBD2. Germline assignment: CDR1 MNHEY and CDR2 SVGEGT. J lost 7 bases, V lost 6 bases, and 10 bases had no gene match. The CDR3 has 15 residues. The CDR3 DNA sequence: TGTGCCAGCAGCCCTACCGGGACTAGCCGTAATGAGCAGTTCTTC. Protein sequence: CASSPTGTSRNEQFF.

This clonotype was found many times. The V call is TRBV24-1, the J call TRBJ2-3; 11 bases fit TRBD2. J gave up 3 bases and V 6 bases, and 7 bases lay outside the gene matches. The germline V gene encodes CDR1 KGHDR and CDR2 SFDVKD. This CDR3 has 16 amino acids. CDR3 sequence (DNA): TGTGCCACCAGTCCCTTGGGGACTAGCGGTACAGATACGCAGTATTTT. This gives the protein CATSPLGTSGTDTQYF.

This clonotype was recorded many times. The chain employs TRBV6-5 and TRBJ2-3; D gene uncertain. Trimming took off 4 bases at V and 0 bases at J, with 8 bases between the two ends. The CDR3 contains 14 residues. The germline gives CDR1 MNHEY, CDR2 SVGAGI. The DNA of the CDR3 is TGTGCCAGCAGTTTAGCAGTTAGCACAGATACGCAGTATTTT. Translated, it gives CASSLAVSTDTQYF.

The CDR3 bases are TGTGCCAGCAGCGCCAGGAGGACAGGGGAAACAGATACGCAGTATTTT. Translated: CASSARRTGETDTQYF. This sequence joins TRBV12-3 or TRBV12-4 and TRBJ2-3, with 9 bases matching TRBD1. This CDR3 has 16 residues. The V and J ends lost 6 bases and 3 bases, in that order; junction bases with no gene match: 10.

This clonotype appeared many times. The chain joins TRBV11-1 to TRBJ2-2, with D possibly TRBD2 on 6 matching bases. Trimming stripped 2 bases from V and 6 bases from J, with 13 bases between. Germline loops: CDR1 SGHAT, CDR2 FQDESV (reference sequence). The CDR3 contains 15 residues. CDR3 nucleotides: TGTGCCAGCAGCTTAAGGGAGGTTGTTGCCGGGGAGCTGTTTTTT. This gives the protein CASSLREVVAGELFF.

In its sample, this clonotype was seen once. The chain is built from TRBV29-1 and TRBJ1-1; D gene uncertain. In germline, CDR1 is SQVTM, CDR2 ANQGSEA. Trimming removed 6 bases from V and 1 base from J, with 9 bases in between. The CDR3 spans 12 residues. The CDR3 DNA follows: TGCAGCGTCTCCCCCTCGAACACTGAAGCTTTCTTT. As protein: CSVSPSNTEAFF.

The table lists this clonotype with many counts. The rearrangement joins TRBV2 to TRBJ2-1; tentatively, D is TRBD1 (6 bases). The germline CDR1 and CDR2 sequences are SNHLY and FYNNEI. This CDR3 comprises 13 residues. V lost 0 bases to trimming and J lost 8 bases, with 8 bases between them. This CDR3 reads CASSEAYRDEQFF. CDR3 bases: TGTGCCAGCAGTGAAGCCTACAGGGATGAGCAGTTCTTC.

This clonotype was counted at least ten times. The V and J genes are TRBV6-2 or TRBV6-3 and TRBJ2-2; 11 bases line up with TRBD2. From germline, CDR1 is MNHEY and CDR2 SVGEGT. The CDR3 runs 20 residues. J gave up 0 bases and V 5 bases, and 14 bases lay outside the gene matches. The CDR3 bases are TGTGCCAGCAGTCCCCTATCACTAGCGGGAGTCCGAGCGAACACCGGGGAGCTGTTTTTT. It translates to CASSPLSLAGVRANTGELFF.

This clonotype is labeled medium-sized. The V gene is TRBV20-1, the J gene TRBJ2-1; no clear D gene. CDR1 DFQATT and CDR2 SNEGSKA come from the germline V gene (reference sequence). This CDR3 region has 16 residues. The V gene lost 0 bases and the J gene lost 0 bases, with 12 bases spanning the gap. The CDR3 sequence is CSARDASRSSYNEQFF. CDR3 coding DNA: TGCAGTGCTAGAGATGCGAGCCGGAGCTCCTACAATGAGCAGTTCTTC.

The rearrangement links TRBV4-3 to TRBJ2-1; 11 bases align to TRBD1. With V trimmed by 0 bases and J by 4 bases, 5 bases remained unmatched. The CDR3 covers 17 residues. CDR1 is LGHNA and CDR2 is YSLEER in the germline V gene. The CDR3 spells CASSQDGGTGGYNEQFF. As DNA, the CDR3 is TGCGCCAGCAGCCAAGATGGGGGGACAGGGGGTTACAATGAGCAGTTCTTC.

Worth noting for this clonotype: A junction end diverges from the germline sequence, so it may reflect a read error. V gene TRBV6-2 or TRBV6-3 combines with J gene TRBJ2-7, with 10 nucleotides matching TRBD2. This CDR3 is built from 17 residues. Germline V gives CDR1 MNHEY, CDR2 SVGEGT. The CDR3 region is CASGYAVAGGGRREQHF. The CDR3 nucleotides read TGTGCCAGCGGTTACGCGGTAGCGGGAGGTGGAAGGAGGGAGCAGCACTTC.

This chain links TRBV11-2 with TRBJ2-2; the match to TRBD2 covers 7 bases. CDR3 length equals 15 residues. V was clipped by 5 bases and J by 4 bases; unmatched bases: 7. From germline, CDR1 is SGHAT and CDR2 FQNNGV. CDR3 coding DNA: TGTGCCAGCAGCCCACGGGGGGAGGGCACCGGGGAGCTGTTTTTT. Translated: CASSPRGEGTGELFF.

This clonotype occurred many times. The CDR3 here is CASSELRGTDTQYF. CDR3 DNA: TGTGCCAGCAGTGAACTACGAGGCACAGATACGCAGTATTTT. This chain uses TRBV5-8 with TRBJ2-3, with D hard to call. The germline V gene encodes CDR1 SGHTS and CDR2 YDEGEE. CDR3 size: 14 residues. Trimming cost V 5 bases and J 1 base, with 11 bases left between them.

This clonotype was recorded many times. The chain has TRBV27 and TRBJ1-5; a possible D gene is TRBD1 (6 bases). This CDR3 contains 15 residues. CDR1 MNHEY and CDR2 SMNVEV come from the germline V gene (reference sequence). The germline V and J ends were trimmed by 1 base and 5 bases, with 12 bases remaining between them. Here the CDR3 DNA reads TGTGCCAGCAGTTTATTCCTAGGGGGTGATCAGCCCCAGCATTTT. As protein: CASSLFLGGDQPQHF.

At least ten counts were recorded for this clonotype. V gene TRBV29-1 combines with J gene TRBJ1-1; D is possibly TRBD1 (5 bases). CDR1 and CDR2 from the germline V gene are SQVTM and ANQGSEA. There are 13 residues in the CDR3. Trimming stripped 4 bases from V and 0 bases from J, with 9 bases between. The CDR3 bases are TGCAGCGTTGGGGGGGGAATGAACACTGAAGCTTTCTTT. Protein product: CSVGGGMNTEAFF.

In its sample, this clonotype was seen many times. V is TRBV6-5 and J is TRBJ2-1; 13 positions match TRBD2. V lost 5 bases and J lost 8; bases outside the gene matches: 6. CDR3 size: 15 residues. Germline CDR1 and CDR2: MNHEY and SVGAGI. The CDR3 DNA follows: TGTGCCAGCAGTGGGACTAGCGGGAAGGCTGATGAGCAGTTCTTC. Amino acids: CASSGTSGKADEQFF.

This clonotype was observed at least ten times. The chain couples TRBV20-1 to TRBJ2-1; weak D call: TRBD2 (6 bases). V lost 5 bases and J lost 5, with 19 bases in between. Germline lookup yields CDR1 DFQATT and CDR2 SNEGSKA (reference sequence). The CDR3 runs 15 residues. CDR3 loop: CSASPAGRINNEQFF. The CDR3 DNA sequence: TGCAGTGCTTCCCCGGCGGGACGGATAAACAATGAGCAGTTCTTC.

At least ten counts were recorded for this clonotype. The gene calls are TRBV4-1 and TRBJ2-7; no clear D. The CDR3 has 16 residues. The germline CDR1 and CDR2 sequences are MGHRA and YSYEKL. Trimming shortened V by 1 base and J by 2 bases, and 15 bases separated the two germline ends. CDR3 nucleotide sequence: TGCGCCAGCAGCCAAGCAGCCGGGTTACCTACCTACGAGCAGTACTTC. Protein: CASSQAAGLPTYEQYF.

The V and J genes are TRBV5-6 and TRBJ2-7, with a weak D call TRBD2 (6 bases). Trimming removed 2 bases from V and 2 bases from J, with 8 bases in between. The germline gives CDR1 SGHDT, CDR2 YYEEEE. The CDR3 totals 13 residues. This CDR3 is CASSLPGAYEQYF. The CDR3 region has the DNA TGTGCCAGCAGCTTACCGGGAGCCTACGAGCAGTACTTC.

The chain has TRBV5-5 and TRBJ2-2; the D is unclear. CDR1 is SGHKS, CDR2 YYEKEE, per germline (reference sequence). The V gene lost 0 bases and the J gene lost 6 bases, with 6 bases spanning the gap. The CDR3 covers 13 residues. Written as DNA, the CDR3 is TGTGCCAGCAGCTTGGACCCCCCCGGGGAGCTGTTTTTT. This codes for CASSLDPPGELFF.